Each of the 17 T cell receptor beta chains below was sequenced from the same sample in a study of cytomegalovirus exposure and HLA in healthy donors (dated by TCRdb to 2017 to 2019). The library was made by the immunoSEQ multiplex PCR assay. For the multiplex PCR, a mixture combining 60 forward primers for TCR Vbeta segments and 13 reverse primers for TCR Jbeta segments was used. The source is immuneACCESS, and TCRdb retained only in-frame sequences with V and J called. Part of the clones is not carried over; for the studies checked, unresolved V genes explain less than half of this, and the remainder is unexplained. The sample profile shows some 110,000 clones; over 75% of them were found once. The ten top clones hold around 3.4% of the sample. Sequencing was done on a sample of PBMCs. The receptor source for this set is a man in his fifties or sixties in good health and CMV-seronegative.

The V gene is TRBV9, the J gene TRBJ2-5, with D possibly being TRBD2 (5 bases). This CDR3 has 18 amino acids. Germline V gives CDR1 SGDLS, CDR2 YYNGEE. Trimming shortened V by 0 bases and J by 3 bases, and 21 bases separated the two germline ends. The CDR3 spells CASSVGTGWAPPEETQYF. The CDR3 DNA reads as TGTGCCAGCAGCGTAGGGACGGGGTGGGCCCCCCCCGAAGAGACCCAGTACTTC.

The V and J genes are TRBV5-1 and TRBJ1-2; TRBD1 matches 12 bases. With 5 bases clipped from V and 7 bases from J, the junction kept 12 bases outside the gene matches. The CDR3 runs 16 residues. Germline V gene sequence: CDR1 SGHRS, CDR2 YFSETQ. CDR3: CASSRRPGQGASGYTF. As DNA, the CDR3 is TGCGCCAGCAGTCGACGACCGGGACAGGGGGCGAGTGGCTACACCTTC. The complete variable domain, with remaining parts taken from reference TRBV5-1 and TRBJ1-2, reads KAGVTQTPRYLIKTRGQQVTLSCSPISGHRSVSWYQQTPGQGLQFLFEYFSETQRNKGNFPGRFSGRQFSNSRSEMNVSTLELGDSALYLCASSRRPGQGASGYTFGSGTRLTVV.

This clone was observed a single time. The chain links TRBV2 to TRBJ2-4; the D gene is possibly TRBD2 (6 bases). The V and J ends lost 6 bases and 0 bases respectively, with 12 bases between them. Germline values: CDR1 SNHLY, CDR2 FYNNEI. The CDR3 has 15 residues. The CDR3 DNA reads TGTGCCAGCAGCGAGGAGGGGTTAGCCAAAAACATTCAGTACTTC. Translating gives CASSEEGLAKNIQYF.

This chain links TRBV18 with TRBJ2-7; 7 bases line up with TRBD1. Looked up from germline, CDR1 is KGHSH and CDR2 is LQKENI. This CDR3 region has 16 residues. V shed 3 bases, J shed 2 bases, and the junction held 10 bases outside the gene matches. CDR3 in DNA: TGTGCCAGCTCACCCGCCCGAGGGACAGCGGCCTACGAGCAGTACTTC. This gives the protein CASSPARGTAAYEQYF.

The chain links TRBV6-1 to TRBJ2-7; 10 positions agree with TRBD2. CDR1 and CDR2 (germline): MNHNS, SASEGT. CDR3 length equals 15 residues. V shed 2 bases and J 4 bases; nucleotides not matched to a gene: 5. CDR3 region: CASSESSGGVYEQYV. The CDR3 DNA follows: TGTGCCAGCAGTGAATCTAGCGGGGGAGTTTACGAGCAGTACGTC.

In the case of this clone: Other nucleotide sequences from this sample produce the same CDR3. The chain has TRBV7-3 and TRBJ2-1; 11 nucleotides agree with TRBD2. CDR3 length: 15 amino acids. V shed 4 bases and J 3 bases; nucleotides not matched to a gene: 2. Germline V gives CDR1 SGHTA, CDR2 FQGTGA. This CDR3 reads CASSSLAGGYNEQFF. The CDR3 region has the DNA TGTGCCAGCAGCTCCCTAGCGGGGGGCTACAATGAGCAGTTCTTC.

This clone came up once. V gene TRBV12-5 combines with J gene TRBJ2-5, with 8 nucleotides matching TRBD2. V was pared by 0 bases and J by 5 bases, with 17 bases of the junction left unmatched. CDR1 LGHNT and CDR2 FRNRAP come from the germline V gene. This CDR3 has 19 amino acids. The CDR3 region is CASGLVGAAGAALRETQYF. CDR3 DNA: TGTGCTAGTGGTTTGGTAGGAGCAGCGGGGGCTGCCCTCCGGGAGACCCAGTACTTC. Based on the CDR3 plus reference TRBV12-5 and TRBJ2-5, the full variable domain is DARVTQTPRHKVTEMGQEVTMRCQPILGHNTVFWYRQTMMQGLELLAYFRNRAPLDDSGMPKDRFSAEMPDATLATLKIQPSEPRDSAVYFCASGLVGAAGAALRETQYFGPGTRLLVL.

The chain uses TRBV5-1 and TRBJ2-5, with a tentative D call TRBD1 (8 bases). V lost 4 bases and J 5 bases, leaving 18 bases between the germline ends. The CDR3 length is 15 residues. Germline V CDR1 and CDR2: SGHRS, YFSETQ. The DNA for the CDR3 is TGCGCCAGCAGCCAAACAGGGGGGGCGAGTGAGACCCAGTACTTC. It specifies CASSQTGGASETQYF.

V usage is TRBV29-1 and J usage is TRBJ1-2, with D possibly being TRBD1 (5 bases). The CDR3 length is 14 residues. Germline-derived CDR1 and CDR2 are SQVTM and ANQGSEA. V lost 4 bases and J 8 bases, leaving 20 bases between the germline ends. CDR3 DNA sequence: TGCAGCGTTGGATTACGGGGGTTCGTGGGCGGCTACACCTTC. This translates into CSVGLRGFVGGYTF.

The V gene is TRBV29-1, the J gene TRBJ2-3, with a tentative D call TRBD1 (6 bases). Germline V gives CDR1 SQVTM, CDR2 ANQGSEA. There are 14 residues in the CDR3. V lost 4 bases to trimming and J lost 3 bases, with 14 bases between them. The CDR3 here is CSVVIRGRTDTQYF. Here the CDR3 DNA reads TGCAGCGTTGTCATCAGGGGTAGGACAGATACGCAGTATTTT.

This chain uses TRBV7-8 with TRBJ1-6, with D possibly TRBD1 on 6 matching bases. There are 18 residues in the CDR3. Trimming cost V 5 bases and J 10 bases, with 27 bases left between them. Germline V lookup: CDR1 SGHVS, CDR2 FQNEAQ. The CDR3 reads CASSPHRPGGGRYSPLHF. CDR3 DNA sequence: TGTGCCAGCAGCCCGCACCGGCCAGGCGGGGGGCGATACTCACCCCTCCACTTT.

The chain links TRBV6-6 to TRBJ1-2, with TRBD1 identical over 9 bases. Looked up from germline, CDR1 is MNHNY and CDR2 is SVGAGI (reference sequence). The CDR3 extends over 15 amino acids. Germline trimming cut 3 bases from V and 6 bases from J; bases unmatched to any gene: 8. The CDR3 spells CASSYAGTGKNGYTF. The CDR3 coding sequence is TGTGCCAGCAGTTATGCCGGGACAGGGAAAAATGGCTACACCTTC.

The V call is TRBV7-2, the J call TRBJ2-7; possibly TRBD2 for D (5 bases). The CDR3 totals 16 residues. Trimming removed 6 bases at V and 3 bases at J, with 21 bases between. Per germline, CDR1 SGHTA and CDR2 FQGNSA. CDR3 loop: CASRARPPGVSYEQYV. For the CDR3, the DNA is TGTGCCAGCAGAGCCAGGCCCCCCGGGGTAAGCTACGAGCAGTACGTC.

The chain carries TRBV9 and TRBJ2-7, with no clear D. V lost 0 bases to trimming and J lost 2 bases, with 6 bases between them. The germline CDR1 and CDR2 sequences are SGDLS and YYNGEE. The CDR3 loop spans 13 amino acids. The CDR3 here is CASSVGHPYEQYF. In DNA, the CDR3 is TGTGCCAGCAGCGTAGGGCACCCCTACGAGCAGTACTTC.

The CDR3 sequence: CASGGLQETQYF. CDR3 nucleotides: TGTGCCAGCGGGGGACTACAAGAGACCCAGTACTTC. This chain connects TRBV7-2 to TRBJ2-5; TRBD2 matches 7 bases. The CDR3 covers 12 residues. Germline CDR1 and CDR2: SGHTA and FQGNSA. Germline trimming cut 8 bases from V and 2 bases from J; bases unmatched to any gene: 2.

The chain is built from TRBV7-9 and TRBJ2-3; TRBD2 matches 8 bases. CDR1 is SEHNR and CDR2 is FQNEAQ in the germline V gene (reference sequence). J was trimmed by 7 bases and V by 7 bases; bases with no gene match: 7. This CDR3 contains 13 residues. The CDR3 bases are TGTGCCAGCATCAAAGGCGGGGGGAATACGCAGTATTTT. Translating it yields CASIKGGGNTQYF.

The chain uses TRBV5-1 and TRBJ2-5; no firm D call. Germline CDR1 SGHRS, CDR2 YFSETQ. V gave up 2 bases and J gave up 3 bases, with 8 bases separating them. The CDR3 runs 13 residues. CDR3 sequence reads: CASSFGAEETQYF. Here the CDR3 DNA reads TGCGCCAGCAGCTTCGGCGCGGAAGAGACCCAGTACTTC.